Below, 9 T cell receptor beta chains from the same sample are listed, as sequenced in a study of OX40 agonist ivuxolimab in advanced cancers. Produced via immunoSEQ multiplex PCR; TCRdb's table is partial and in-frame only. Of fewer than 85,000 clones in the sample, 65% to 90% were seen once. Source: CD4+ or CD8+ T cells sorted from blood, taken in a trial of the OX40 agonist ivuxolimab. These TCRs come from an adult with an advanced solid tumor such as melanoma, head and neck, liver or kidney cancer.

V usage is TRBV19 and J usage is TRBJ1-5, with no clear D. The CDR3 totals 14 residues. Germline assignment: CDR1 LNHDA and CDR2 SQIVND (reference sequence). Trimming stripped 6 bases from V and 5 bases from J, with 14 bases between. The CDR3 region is CASSVGPGDQPQHF. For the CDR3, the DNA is TGTGCCAGTAGCGTTGGCCCCGGTGATCAGCCCCAGCATTTT.

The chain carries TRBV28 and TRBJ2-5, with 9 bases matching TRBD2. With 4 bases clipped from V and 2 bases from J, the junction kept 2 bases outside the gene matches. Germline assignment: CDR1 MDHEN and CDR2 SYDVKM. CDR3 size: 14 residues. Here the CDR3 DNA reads TGTGCCAGCAGTTCGCTAGCGGGACAAGAGACCCAGTACTTC. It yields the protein CASSSLAGQETQYF. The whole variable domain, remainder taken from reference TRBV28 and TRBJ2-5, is DVKVTQSSRYLVKRTGEKVFLECVQDMDHENMFWYRQDPGLGLRLIYFSYDVKMKEKGDIPEGYSVSREKKERFSLILESASTNQTSMYLCASSSLAGQETQYFGPGTRLLVL.

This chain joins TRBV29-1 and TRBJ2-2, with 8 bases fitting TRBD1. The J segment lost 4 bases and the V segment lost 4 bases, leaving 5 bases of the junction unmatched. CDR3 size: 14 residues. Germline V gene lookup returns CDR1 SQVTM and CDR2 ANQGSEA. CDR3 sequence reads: CSVGRTGFTGELFF. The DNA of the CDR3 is TGCAGCGTTGGACGGACAGGGTTCACCGGGGAGCTGTTTTTT.

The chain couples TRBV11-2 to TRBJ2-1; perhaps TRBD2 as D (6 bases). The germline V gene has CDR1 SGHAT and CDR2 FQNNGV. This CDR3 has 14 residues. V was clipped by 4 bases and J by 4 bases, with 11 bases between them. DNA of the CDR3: TGTGCCAGCAGCTCTGGGGGGATGTACAATGAGCAGTTCTTC. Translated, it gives CASSSGGMYNEQFF.

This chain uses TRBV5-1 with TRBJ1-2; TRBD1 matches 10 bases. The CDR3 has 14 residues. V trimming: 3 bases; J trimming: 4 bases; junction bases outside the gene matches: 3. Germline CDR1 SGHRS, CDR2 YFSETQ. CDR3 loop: CASSYGQGGYGYTF. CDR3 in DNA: TGCGCCAGCAGCTACGGACAGGGGGGCTATGGCTACACCTTC.

CDR3 in amino acids: CASSLVGRVGGVTQYF. In DNA, the CDR3 is TGTGCCAGCAGCTTAGTAGGGCGGGTAGGGGGTGTCACGCAGTATTTT. This rearrangement joins TRBV7-2 to TRBJ2-3; a weak D match, TRBD1 (6 bases). Germline CDR1 and CDR2: SGHTA and FQGNSA. V lost 1 base to trimming and J lost 9 bases, with 20 bases between them. This CDR3 has 16 amino acids.

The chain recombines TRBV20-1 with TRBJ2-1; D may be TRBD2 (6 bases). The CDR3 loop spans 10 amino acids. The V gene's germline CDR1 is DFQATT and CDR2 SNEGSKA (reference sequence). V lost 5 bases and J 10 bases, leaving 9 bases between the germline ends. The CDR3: CSARGYEQFF. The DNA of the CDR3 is TGCAGTGCTCGGGGGTACGAGCAGTTCTTC.

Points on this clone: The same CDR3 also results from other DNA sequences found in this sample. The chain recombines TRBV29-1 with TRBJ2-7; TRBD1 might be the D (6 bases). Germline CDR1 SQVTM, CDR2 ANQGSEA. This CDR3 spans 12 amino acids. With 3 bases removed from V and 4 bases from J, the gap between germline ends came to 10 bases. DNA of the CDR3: TGCAGCGTTGAGGGGCAGGGGTACGAGCAGTACTTC. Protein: CSVEGQGYEQYF.

The CDR3 DNA sequence: TGTGCCAGCAGCCCGGACACGAATAGCAATCAGCCCCAGCATTTT. This sequence encodes CASSPDTNSNQPQHF. The chain recombines TRBV7-2 with TRBJ1-5; TRBD1 is a possible D gene (5 bases). This CDR3 has 15 amino acids. Germline V gives CDR1 SGHTA, CDR2 FQGNSA. Trimming cost V 5 bases and J 0 bases, with 11 bases left between them.